The 5 T cell receptor beta chains listed next were all sequenced from one sample in a study of blood T cell repertoires in COVID-19. Method: immunoSEQ multiplex PCR; TCRdb's copy keeps in-frame clones and lacks some. Counted here are hundreds of thousands of clones, around 87% occurring once; the ten biggest clones make up 2.3%. The material sequenced was peripheral blood. These TCRs come from a woman between 55 and 75 years old with COVID-19, enrolled during active disease.

The chain combines TRBV6-5 with TRBJ2-7; TRBD1 aligns across 8 bases. The CDR3 has 14 residues. V lost 5 bases to trimming and J lost 4 bases; unmatched junction nucleotides: 7. The V gene's germline CDR1 is MNHEY and CDR2 SVGAGI. The CDR3 DNA sequence: TGTGCCAGCAGTCCAACTTGGACAGGGTACGAGCAGTACTTC. This sequence encodes CASSPTWTGYEQYF.

This clone was found a few times. V and J are TRBV7-9 and TRBJ1-1; D is undetermined. This CDR3 is 14 amino acids long. Germline CDR1 reads SEHNR; CDR2 reads FQNEAQ (reference sequence). The V and J ends lost 1 base and 1 base respectively, with 7 bases between them. The CDR3 DNA reads as TGTGCCAGCAGCTTAGGATGGCAGAACACTGAAGCTTTCTTT. It codes for CASSLGWQNTEAFF.

The rearrangement links TRBV5-6 to TRBJ2-7; possible D gene TRBD1, 6 bases. V lost 3 bases and J lost 0, with 13 bases in between. Germline V gene sequence: CDR1 SGHDT, CDR2 YYEEEE. The CDR3 totals 15 residues. CDR3 region: CASSSGQILSYEQYF. CDR3 DNA sequence: TGTGCCAGCAGCTCAGGACAGATCCTCTCCTACGAGCAGTACTTC.

This clone was seen once. V gene TRBV7-3 combines with J gene TRBJ2-1; a possible D gene is TRBD1 (5 bases). Trimming stripped 4 bases from V and 0 bases from J, with 10 bases between. Germline CDR1 is SGHTA and CDR2 is FQGTGA. There are 15 residues in the CDR3. CDR3: CASSWHRSSYNEQFF. The CDR3 DNA sequence: TGTGCCAGCAGCTGGCACAGGAGCTCCTACAATGAGCAGTTCTTC.

This CDR3 reads CASSLTIQGGEQYF. CDR3 coding DNA: TGTGCCAGCAGTTTAACAATACAGGGTGGGGAGCAGTACTTC. The rearrangement joins TRBV27 to TRBJ2-7, with D maybe TRBD1 (6 bases). Trimming cost V 2 bases and J 7 bases, with 15 bases left between them. The CDR3 is 14 residues long. Germline CDR1 is MNHEY and CDR2 is SMNVEV (reference sequence).